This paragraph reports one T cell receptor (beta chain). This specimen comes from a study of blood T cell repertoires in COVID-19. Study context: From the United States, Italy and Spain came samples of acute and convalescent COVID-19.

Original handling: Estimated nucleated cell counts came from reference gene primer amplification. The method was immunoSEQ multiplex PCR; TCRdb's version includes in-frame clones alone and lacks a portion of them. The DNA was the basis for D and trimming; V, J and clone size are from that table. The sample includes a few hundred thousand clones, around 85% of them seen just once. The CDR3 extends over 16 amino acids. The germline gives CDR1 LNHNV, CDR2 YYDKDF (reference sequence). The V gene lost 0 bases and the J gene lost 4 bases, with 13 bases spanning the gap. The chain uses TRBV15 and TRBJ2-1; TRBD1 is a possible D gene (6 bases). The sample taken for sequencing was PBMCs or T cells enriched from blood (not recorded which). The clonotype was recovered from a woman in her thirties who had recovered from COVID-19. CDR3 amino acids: CATSREGGVWYNEQFF. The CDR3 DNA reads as TGTGCCACCAGCAGAGAAGGGGGAGTTTGGTACAATGAGCAGTTCTTC.